One and the same sample provided the 24 T cell receptor beta chains below, sequenced in a study of blood T cell repertoires in COVID-19. Clones were read by immunoSEQ multiplex PCR, and TCRdb kept only the in-frame ones, dropping some. This sample has 240,000 or so clones; about four fifths occur once, and the top ten carry around 3.4%. The sample comprised peripheral blood. All receptors derive from a woman between 18 and 30 years old with acute or convalescent COVID-19.

The V and J genes are TRBV3-1 (or the pseudogene TRBV3-2) and TRBJ2-5, with TRBD2 matching over 9 bases. Germline CDR1 is LGHDT and CDR2 is YNNKEL (reference sequence). CDR3 size: 13 residues. The V and J ends lost 4 bases and 5 bases, in that order; junction bases with no gene match: 2. The CDR3 loop reads CASSRAGGETQYF. Written as DNA, the CDR3 is TGTGCCAGCAGCCGCGCGGGAGGGGAGACCCAGTACTTC.

This clone was counted between two and nine times. The chain has TRBV27 and TRBJ2-5; the match to TRBD2 covers 10 bases. The germline gives CDR1 MNHEY, CDR2 SMNVEV (reference sequence). There are 14 residues in the CDR3. Trimming took 6 bases from V and 2 from J; bases not matched to a gene: 3. In DNA form, the CDR3 reads TGTGCCAGCAGATCACTAGCGGGACAAGAGACCCAGTACTTC. Translating gives CASRSLAGQETQYF.

The V and J genes are TRBV25-1 and TRBJ2-3; 9 bases match TRBD2. CDR1 and CDR2 (germline): MGHDK, SYGVNS. The CDR3 runs to 18 residues. J lost 1 base, V lost 7 bases, and 15 bases had no gene match. CDR3 loop: CASKIEGPSGTRTDTQYF. Written as DNA, the CDR3 is TGTGCCAGCAAAATAGAGGGTCCTAGCGGGACCCGCACAGATACGCAGTATTTT. Drawing the rest from reference TRBV25-1 and TRBJ2-3, the complete variable domain is EADIYQTPRYLVIGTGKKITLECSQTMGHDKMYWYQQDPGMELHLIHYSYGVNSTEKGDLSSESTVSRIRTEHFPLTLESARPSHTSQYLCASKIEGPSGTRTDTQYFGPGTRLTVL.

This clone was found a few times. This sequence joins TRBV2 and TRBJ1-4, with 8 bases that match TRBD1. The length of the CDR3 is 13 residues. CDR1 SNHLY and CDR2 FYNNEI come from the germline V gene. V was clipped by 11 bases and J by 5 bases; unmatched bases: 7. The CDR3 coding sequence is TGTGCCTGGCGGGACAGGCTAAATGAAAAACTGTTTTTT. It yields the protein CAWRDRLNEKLFF.

The chain employs TRBV2 and TRBJ2-1; 10 bases are a match to TRBD1. Germline assignment: CDR1 SNHLY and CDR2 FYNNEI. V trimming: 7 bases; J trimming: 1 base; junction bases outside the gene matches: 4. The CDR3 is 15 residues long. CDR3 loop: CASTGQGVSYNEQFF. CDR3 nucleotide sequence: TGTGCCAGCACCGGACAGGGGGTTTCCTACAATGAGCAGTTCTTC.

The sample holds one count of this clone. The rearrangement links TRBV28 to TRBJ1-5; TRBD1 is a possible D gene (5 bases). V was pared by 4 bases and J by 0 bases, with 13 bases between. CDR1 is MDHEN, CDR2 SYDVKM, per germline. The CDR3 runs to 16 residues. The CDR3 sequence: CASSSSGGDSNQPQHF. Written as DNA, the CDR3 is TGTGCCAGCAGTTCCTCCGGGGGAGATAGCAATCAGCCCCAGCATTTT.

J is TRBJ2-2 and V is TRBV5-6, with a possible D match to TRBD2 (5 bases). There are 16 residues in the CDR3. V was shortened by 4 bases and J by 4 bases, with 17 bases between the two germline ends. Germline V gene data show CDR1 as SGHDT and CDR2 as YYEEEE. DNA of the CDR3: TGTGCCAGCAGCCCGACCTTCGGGATTGCCACCGGGGAGCTGTTTTTT. This encodes CASSPTFGIATGELFF. The full variable domain, rest sourced from reference TRBV5-6 and TRBJ2-2, is DAGVTQSPTHLIKTRGQQVTLRCSPKSGHDTVSWYQQALGQGPQFIFQYYEEEERQRGNFPDRFSGHQFPNYSSELNVNALLLGDSALYLCASSPTFGIATGELFFGEGSRLTVL.

The genes are TRBV6-5 and TRBJ2-1, with 10 nucleotides matching TRBD1. The germline CDR1 and CDR2 sequences are MNHEY and SVGAGI. The CDR3 contains 16 residues. The J segment lost 9 bases and the V segment lost 4 bases, leaving 12 bases of the junction unmatched. CDR3 nucleotides: TGTGCCAGCAGTTCCCCCGACAGGGGGCTTACTGGTGAGCAGTTCTTC. The encoded protein is CASSSPDRGLTGEQFF.

This clone came up a few times. The V call is TRBV5-1, the J call TRBJ2-7, with TRBD2 as a possible D gene (8 bases). Germline values: CDR1 SGHRS, CDR2 YFSETQ. With 6 bases removed from V and 6 bases from J, the gap between germline ends came to 25 bases. The CDR3 length is 16 residues. The DNA of the CDR3 is TGCGCCAGCACCCCGGGAGGGGGCAGCGGGAGATCCGAGCAGTACTTC. Encoded protein: CASTPGGGSGRSEQYF.

CDR3 nucleotide sequence: TGTGCCAGTAGTCCCCGGACGAACAGGGAGCCACAGCAGTTCTTC. Translation gives CASSPRTNREPQQFF. The chain is built from TRBV19 and TRBJ2-1, with D possibly TRBD1 on 6 matching bases. This CDR3 spans 15 amino acids. Germline assignment: CDR1 LNHDA and CDR2 SQIVND (reference sequence). V was pared by 5 bases and J by 11 bases, with 22 bases between. Together with reference TRBV19 and TRBJ2-1, the CDR3 gives the full variable domain: DGGITQSPKYLFRKEGQNVTLSCEQNLNHDAMYWYRQDPGQGLRLIYYSQIVNDFQKGDIAEGYSVSREKKESFPLTVTSAQKNPTAFYLCASSPRTNREPQQFFGPGTRLTVL.

This clone appeared a single time. The V call is TRBV28, the J call TRBJ2-2, with 10 bases identical to TRBD2. This CDR3 is 14 amino acids long. Germline V gene data show CDR1 as MDHEN and CDR2 as SYDVKM. The J segment lost 6 bases and the V segment lost 7 bases, leaving 5 bases of the junction unmatched. For the CDR3, the DNA is TGTGCCAGCACGACTAGCGGGTCTGCCGGGGAGCTGTTTTTT. Translating gives CASTTSGSAGELFF.

The gene calls are TRBV14 and TRBJ2-6, with D maybe TRBD1 (6 bases). The CDR3 runs to 19 residues. Trimming took off 4 bases at V and 1 base at J, with 20 bases between the two ends. CDR1 is SGHDN, CDR2 FVKESK, per germline. CDR3 residues: CASSPPPGHRKSGANVLTF. CDR3 DNA sequence: TGTGCCAGCAGCCCCCCTCCGGGACACAGAAAATCTGGGGCCAACGTCCTGACTTTC.

V usage is TRBV7-8 and J usage is TRBJ1-2; 10 bases align to TRBD1. Germline V gene lookup returns CDR1 SGHVS and CDR2 FQNEAQ. The CDR3 has 15 amino acids. Unmatched junction bases numbered 8, after V lost 2 bases and J lost 8 bases. CDR3 DNA sequence: TGTGCCAGCAGCTTATCCAGGACAGGGGGATCGGGCTACACCTTC. Its protein product is CASSLSRTGGSGYTF.

This clone was seen just once. The rearrangement uses TRBV6-5 and TRBJ1-2, with 7 bases that match TRBD1. V trimming: 2 bases; J trimming: 5 bases; junction bases outside the gene matches: 5. The CDR3 contains 14 residues. The germline V gene has CDR1 MNHEY and CDR2 SVGAGI. The CDR3 nucleotides read TGTGCCAGCAGTTACACGGGACAGTCATATGGCTACACCTTC. It codes for CASSYTGQSYGYTF.

V usage is TRBV6-5 and J usage is TRBJ2-1; D is undetermined. Per germline, CDR1 MNHEY and CDR2 SVGAGI. The CDR3 length is 13 residues. Trimming removed 0 bases at V and 7 bases at J, with 7 bases between. The CDR3 spells CASSYSSANEQFF. CDR3 nucleotides: TGTGCCAGCAGTTACTCCTCAGCGAATGAGCAGTTCTTC.

This rearrangement joins TRBV6-2 or TRBV6-3 to TRBJ1-2, with D uncertain. Trimming left V 3 bases short and J 4 bases short, with 6 bases between. The germline CDR1 and CDR2 sequences are MNHEY and SVGEGT. The length of the CDR3 is 12 residues. CDR3 sequence: CASSYVLYGYTF. CDR3 nucleotide sequence: TGTGCCAGCAGTTATGTCCTCTATGGCTACACCTTC.

The chain carries TRBV5-6 and TRBJ2-7; 12 nucleotides align to TRBD1. J was trimmed by 6 bases and V by 5 bases; bases with no gene match: 9. Germline loops: CDR1 SGHDT, CDR2 YYEEEE. This CDR3 comprises 15 residues. As DNA, the CDR3 is TGTGCCAGCAGGGAGATGGGACAGGGGGCGCGCGAGCAGTACTTC. It translates to CASREMGQGAREQYF.

The chain joins TRBV10-3 to TRBJ2-1, with TRBD2 identical over 10 bases. The CDR3 has 14 residues. J lost 6 bases, V lost 10 bases, and 9 bases had no gene match. Germline loops: CDR1 ENHRY, CDR2 SYGVKD. The CDR3 spells CATAIAGGRNEQFF. In DNA, the CDR3 is TGTGCCACGGCCATAGCGGGAGGTCGCAATGAGCAGTTCTTC.

This clone was seen only a few times. The V and J genes are TRBV27 and TRBJ2-5; TRBD2 is a possible D gene (6 bases). Trimming took off 8 bases at V and 4 bases at J, with 17 bases between the two ends. The CDR3 is made up of 14 amino acids. CDR1 is MNHEY and CDR2 is SMNVEV in the germline V gene (reference sequence). The CDR3: CASATRGFGETQYF. The CDR3 region has the DNA TGTGCCAGCGCGACCCGGGGGTTCGGAGAGACCCAGTACTTC.

Only a few counts were recorded for this clone. The chain is built from TRBV6-5 and TRBJ2-7; no reliable D call. The CDR3 contains 11 residues. V dropped 4 bases and J dropped 9 bases, with 10 bases sitting between them. Per germline, CDR1 MNHEY and CDR2 SVGAGI. The CDR3 sequence: CASSSSSVQYF. DNA of the CDR3: TGTGCCAGCAGTTCCTCGTCCGTGCAGTACTTC.

The chain couples TRBV7-9 to TRBJ1-5; no clear D. V was trimmed by 1 base and J by 0 bases, leaving 4 bases between them. The length of the CDR3 is 14 residues. Germline-derived CDR1 and CDR2 are SEHNR and FQNEAQ (reference sequence). The CDR3 DNA reads TGTGCCAGCAGCTTAGGCTATAGCAATCAGCCCCAGCATTTT. It encodes CASSLGYSNQPQHF. Full variable domain (missing parts from reference TRBV7-9 and TRBJ1-5): DTGVSQNPRHKITKRGQNVTFRCDPISEHNRLYWYRQTLGQGPEFLTYFQNEAQLEKSRLLSDRFSAERPKGSFSTLEIQRTEQGDSAMYLCASSLGYSNQPQHFGDGTRLSIL.

This rearrangement joins TRBV19 to TRBJ2-1, with 7 positions matching TRBD2. In germline, CDR1 is LNHDA, CDR2 SQIVND (reference sequence). V was pared by 3 bases and J by 4 bases, with 6 bases of the junction left unmatched. The CDR3 is 15 residues long. In nucleotides, the CDR3 is TGTGCCAGTAGTATCATTGCGGGAGAATACAATGAGCAGTTCTTC. Amino acids: CASSIIAGEYNEQFF.

Remarks on this clone: Other DNA sequences in the same sample also yield this CDR3. The chain joins TRBV7-3 to TRBJ1-1; D unclear. The CDR3 loop spans 13 amino acids. The germline V gene has CDR1 SGHTA and CDR2 FQGTGA. The germline V and J ends were trimmed by 3 bases and 5 bases, with 10 bases remaining between them. CDR3 protein: CASSFGGGTEAFF. DNA of the CDR3: TGTGCCAGCAGCTTTGGCGGAGGGACTGAAGCTTTCTTT.

The V gene is TRBV7-9, the J gene TRBJ2-4; TRBD2 might be the D (5 bases). V lost 5 bases to trimming and J lost 0 bases, with 11 bases between them. Germline V gene sequence: CDR1 SEHNR, CDR2 FQNEAQ (reference sequence). The CDR3 extends over 15 amino acids. The CDR3 spells CASSPGGLAKNIQYF. CDR3 nucleotides: TGTGCCAGCAGCCCCGGTGGACTAGCCAAAAACATTCAGTACTTC.